This T cell receptor (beta chain) was recovered during a study of T cells in Graves' hyperthyroidism and ophthalmopathy. Study in general: Prior to any treatment, at the point of initial diagnosis, peripheral blood was collected.

TCR beta CDR3 regions were amplified from RNA. First-round RT-PCR with HTBI primers amplified the TCR CDR3 region. TCRdb passed the multiplex PCR reads through MiXCR, listing each CDR3 protein once. This sample has about 350,000 distinct CDR3 sequences, with around 13% found just once. This clonotype has just a few counts. Antigen: not known. This CDR3 spans 15 amino acids. Germline CDR1 and CDR2: MNHNY and SVGAGI (reference sequence). The V segment lost 2 bases and the J segment 6 bases; nucleotides outside the gene matches: 6. Patients were aged 18 to 65, had disease duration under 2 months, and had newly diagnosed hyperthyroidism. Diagnoses were made from clinical symptoms, serum measures (thyroxine and TRAb), thyroid ultrasound and orbital computed tomography. The study, taken as a whole, reports: Stable hyperthyroidism and ophthalmopathy were separated using 13 V-J signatures.

Sequenced: blood. This chain uses TRBV6-6 with TRBJ1-5, with 8 bases that match TRBD1. The TCR sequence derives from a woman under 40 with Graves' hyperthyroidism. The chain's CDR3 is CASSYAQGAGQPQHF. The CDR3 region has the DNA TGTGCCAGCAGTTACGCCCAGGGGGCAGGTCAGCCCCAGCATTTT.